This T cell receptor (beta chain) was identified in a study of blood T cell repertoires in COVID-19. Study in general: Collection of acute and convalescent COVID-19 samples took place in the United States, Italy and Spain. Nucleic acid was either cDNA or gDNA, and it came from T cells, B-cell-depleted T cells, or PBMCs.

This CDR3 has 11 residues. In germline, CDR1 is SGHRS, CDR2 YFSETQ. V was shortened by 4 bases and J by 12 bases, with 11 bases between the two germline ends. In the study's own analysis: Amplified reference gene primers provided the basis for estimating nucleated cell counts. Some clones are missing from TCRdb's copy, which holds only in-frame ones; the method was immunoSEQ multiplex PCR. Clonal size and the V and J genes are those of that table, whereas D and trimming came from the DNA. The sample has some 120,000 clones, approximately 90% seen once. Input material: peripheral blood. The clonotype was recovered from a human donor in a cohort sampled during active COVID-19. J is TRBJ2-1 and V is TRBV5-1; D is perhaps TRBD2 (6 bases). CDR3 in DNA: TGCGCCAGCAGCCACGGAGGGTGGCAGTTCTTC. Translating it yields CASSHGGWQFF.